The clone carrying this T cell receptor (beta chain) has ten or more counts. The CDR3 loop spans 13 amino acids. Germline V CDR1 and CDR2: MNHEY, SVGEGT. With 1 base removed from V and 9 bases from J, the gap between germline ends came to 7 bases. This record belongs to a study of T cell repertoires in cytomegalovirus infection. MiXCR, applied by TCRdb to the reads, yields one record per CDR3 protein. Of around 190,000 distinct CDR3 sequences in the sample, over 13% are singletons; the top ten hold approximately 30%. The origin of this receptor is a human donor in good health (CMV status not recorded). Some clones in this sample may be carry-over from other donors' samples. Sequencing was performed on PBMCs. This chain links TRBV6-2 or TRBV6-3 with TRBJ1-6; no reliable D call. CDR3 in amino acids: CASSYYRGSPLHF. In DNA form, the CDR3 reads TGTGCCAGCAGTTACTACAGAGGTTCACCCCTCCACTTT.